A selection of T cell receptor beta chains follows, all from one sample in a study of blood T cell repertoires in COVID-19. Sequencing was performed with immunoSEQ multiplex PCR; in TCRdb, only in-frame clones are kept and a portion is missing. Of more than 200,000 clones in the sample, around 88% were seen once. The source material was peripheral blood. These receptors were taken from a woman aged 25 to 39 with COVID-19, enrolled during active disease. Both conserved end residues are part of each CDR3. A D gene is named only where the DNA matches it firmly. Part of the rows lack a size; the others show once, few, many or a class for expanded clones.

TRBV5-1	TRBJ2-7	NA	TRBD1	CASSPGQGAHEQYF	TGCGCCAGCAGCCCCGGACAGGGGGCCCACGAGCAGTACTTC
TRBV23-1	TRBJ2-4	NA	NA	CASSRAIVGTRLAKNIQYF	TGCGCCAGCAGTAGGGCTATAGTCGGGACTCGATTAGCCAAAAACATTCAGTACTTC
TRBV4-3	TRBJ2-1	few	TRBD2	CASSQVGPAGMYNEQFF	TGCGCCAGCAGCCAAGTAGGTCCAGCGGGAATGTACAATGAGCAGTTCTTC
TRBV11-2	TRBJ1-1	NA	NA	CASSLARGGTEAFF	TGTGCCAGCAGCTTAGCGCGGGGGGGCACTGAAGCTTTCTTT
TRBV6-2/TRBV6-3	TRBJ2-7	NA	TRBD2	CASSEITGLAALSYEQYF	TGTGCCAGCAGCGAGATTACGGGACTAGCGGCCCTCTCCTACGAGCAGTACTTC
TRBV28	TRBJ1-2	NA	TRBD1	CASGTASNYGYTF	TGTGCCAGCGGGACAGCTTCTAACTATGGCTACACCTTC
TRBV19	TRBJ2-3	NA	TRBD2	CASSTSRLAGTDTQYF	TGTGCCAGTAGTACCTCCCGACTAGCGGGAACAGATACGCAGTATTTT
TRBV6-5	TRBJ2-5	NA	TRBD2	CASKKVLAGQETQYF	TGTGCCAGCAAGAAAGTGCTAGCGGGCCAAGAGACCCAGTACTTC
TRBV2	TRBJ1-5	NA	NA	CASSEEGAGSNQPQHF	TGTGCCAGCAGTGAAGAGGGCGCAGGGAGCAATCAGCCCCAGCATTTT
TRBV12-1	TRBJ1-4	NA	NA	CASIQRHGQGVF	TGTGCCAGCATCCAGCGCCACGGACAGGGCGTTTTT
TRBV4-3	TRBJ1-6	NA	TRBD1	CASSQVLPGQGDSPLHF	TGCGCCAGCAGCCAAGTTCTACCGGGACAGGGGGATTCACCCCTCCACTTT
TRBV6-6	TRBJ1-1	NA	TRBD1	CASSPLRTGNTEAFF	TGTGCCAGCAGCCCCTTACGGACAGGGAACACTGAAGCTTTCTTT
TRBV9	TRBJ2-1	NA	TRBD2	CASSVGLAGVYNEQFF	TGTGCCAGCAGCGTGGGACTAGCGGGGGTTTACAATGAGCAGTTCTTC
TRBV19	TRBJ2-5	NA	TRBD2	CASSFGGEETQYF	TGTGCCAGTTCATTCGGGGGGGAAGAGACCCAGTACTTC
TRBV7-6	TRBJ1-4	NA	NA	CASSLVSGATNEKLFF	TGTGCCAGCAGCTTAGTTTCAGGTGCAACTAATGAAAAACTGTTTTTT
TRBV6-6	TRBJ1-5	few	NA	CASSTGDQPQHF	TGTGCCAGCAGCACGGGGGACCAGCCCCAGCATTTT
TRBV3-1/TRBV3-2	TRBJ2-1	NA	TRBD2	CASSLFGGYNEQFF	TGTGCCAGCAGCCTCTTCGGGGGGTACAATGAGCAGTTCTTC
TRBV7-9	TRBJ2-1	NA	TRBD2	CASSPTQTSGRIHDNEQFF	TGTGCCAGCAGCCCCACCCAGACTAGCGGGAGGATCCACGACAATGAGCAGTTCTTC
TRBV7-9	TRBJ1-1	NA	NA	CASSPQDRVNTEAFF	TGTGCCAGCAGCCCACAGGACAGAGTGAACACTGAAGCTTTCTTT
TRBV7-2	TRBJ2-1	NA	NA	CASSLDVLGYNEQFF	TGTGCCAGCAGCTTAGACGTTCTCGGGTACAATGAGCAGTTCTTC
TRBV2	TRBJ1-5	NA	TRBD1	CASSRQGQPQHF	TGTGCCAGCAGTAGACAGGGTCAGCCCCAGCATTTT
TRBV28	TRBJ2-7	NA	NA	CASSLGTGAYEQYF	TGTGCCAGCAGTTTGGGCACGGGAGCCTACGAGCAGTACTTC
TRBV5-1	TRBJ2-7	NA	TRBD1	CASTATGTVYEQYF	TGCGCCAGCACCGCGACCGGGACAGTCTACGAGCAGTACTTC
TRBV4-1	TRBJ2-1	NA	TRBD1	CASSQDPTHRGDEQFF	TGCGCCAGCAGCCAAGATCCAACCCACAGGGGCGATGAGCAGTTCTTC
TRBV29-1	TRBJ2-7	NA	NA	CSVEGQSSYEQYF	TGCAGCGTTGAAGGACAGAGCTCCTACGAGCAGTACTTC
TRBV2	TRBJ2-4	NA	NA	CASRQGGLADAKNIQYF	TGTGCCAGCAGACAAGGGGGGCTAGCGGACGCCAAAAACATTCAGTACTTC
TRBV6-5	TRBJ1-2	NA	NA	CASSYSITPSYGYTF	TGTGCCAGCAGTTACTCTATCACTCCGAGCTATGGCTACACCTTC
TRBV19	TRBJ1-5	few	NA	CASSILRGEGNQPQHF	TGTGCCAGTAGTATACTAAGGGGTGAGGGCAATCAGCCCCAGCATTTT
TRBV6-5	TRBJ2-7	NA	NA	CASSYLGGTAYEQYF	TGTGCCAGCAGTTACTTGGGGGGAACAGCCTACGAGCAGTACTTC